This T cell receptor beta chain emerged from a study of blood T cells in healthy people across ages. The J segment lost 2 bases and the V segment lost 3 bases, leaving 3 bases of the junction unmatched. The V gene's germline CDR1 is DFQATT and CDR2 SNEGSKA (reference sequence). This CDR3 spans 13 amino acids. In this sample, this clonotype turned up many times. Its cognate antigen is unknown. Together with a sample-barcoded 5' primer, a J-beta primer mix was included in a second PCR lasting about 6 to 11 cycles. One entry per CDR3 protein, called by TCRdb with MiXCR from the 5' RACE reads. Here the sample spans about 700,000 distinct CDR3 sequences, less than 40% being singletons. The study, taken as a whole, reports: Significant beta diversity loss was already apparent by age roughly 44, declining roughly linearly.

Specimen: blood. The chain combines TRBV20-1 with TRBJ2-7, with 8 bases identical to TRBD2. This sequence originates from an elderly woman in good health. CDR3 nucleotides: TGCAGTGCTAGCGGGGGGGCACCCTACGAGCAGTACTTC. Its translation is CSASGGAPYEQYF.